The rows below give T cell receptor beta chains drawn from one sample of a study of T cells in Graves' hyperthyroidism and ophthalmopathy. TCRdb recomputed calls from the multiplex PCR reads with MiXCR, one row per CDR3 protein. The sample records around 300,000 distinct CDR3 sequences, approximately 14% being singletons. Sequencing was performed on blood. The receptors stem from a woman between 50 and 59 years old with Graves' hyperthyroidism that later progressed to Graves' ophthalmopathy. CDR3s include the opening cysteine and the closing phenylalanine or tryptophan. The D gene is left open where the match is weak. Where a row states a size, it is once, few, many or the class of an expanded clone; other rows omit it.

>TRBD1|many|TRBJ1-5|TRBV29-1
CSVLTGASNQPQHF
TGCAGCGTTTTGACAGGGGCGAGCAATCAGCCCCAGCATTTT
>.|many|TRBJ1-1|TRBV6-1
CASSGIRGNTEAFF
TGTGCCAGCAGTGGAATCAGGGGGAACACTGAAGCTTTCTTT
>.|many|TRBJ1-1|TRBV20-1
CSARDARAYGDTEAFF
TGCAGTGCTAGAGACGCTAGGGCCTACGGGGACACTGAAGCTTTCTTT
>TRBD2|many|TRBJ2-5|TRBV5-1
CASSLLRAGEETQYF
TGCGCCAGCAGCTTATTAAGGGCGGGAGAGGAGACCCAGTACTTC
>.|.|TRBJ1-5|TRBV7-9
CASLTSNQPQHF
TGTGCCAGCCTCACAAGCAATCAGCCCCAGCATTTT
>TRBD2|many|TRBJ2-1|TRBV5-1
CASSAGFVGRGYNEQFF
TGCGCCAGCAGCGCGGGATTCGTCGGGAGGGGATACAATGAGCAGTTCTTC
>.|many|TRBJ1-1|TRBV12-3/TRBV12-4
CASIKRPGGRALYTEAFF
TGTGCCAGCATAAAAAGACCCGGAGGCAGGGCCCTCTACACTGAAGCTTTCTTT
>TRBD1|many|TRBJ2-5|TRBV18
CASSPGQGETQYF
TGTGCCAGCTCACCTGGACAGGGGGAGACCCAGTACTTC
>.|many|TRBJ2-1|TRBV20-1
CSARDLGGTNNEQFF
TGCAGTGCTAGAGATCTTGGGGGGACGAACAATGAGCAGTTCTTC
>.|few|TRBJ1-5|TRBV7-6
CASSLEGGGQPQHF
TGTGCCAGCAGCTTAGAAGGAGGGGGACAGCCCCAGCATTTT
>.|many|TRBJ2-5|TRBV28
CASSHRAGREETQYF
TGTGCCAGCAGCCACCGGGCAGGAAGGGAAGAGACCCAGTACTTC
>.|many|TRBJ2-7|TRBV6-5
CASSYSIAVPWEQYF
TGTGCCAGCAGTTACTCGATAGCGGTTCCCTGGGAGCAGTACTTC
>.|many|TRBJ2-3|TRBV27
CASRTIPRPGRSDTQYF
TGTGCCAGCAGGACTATCCCCCGGCCGGGAAGGTCAGATACGCAGTATTTT
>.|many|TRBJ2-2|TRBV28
CASRPGGFIAGELFF
TGTGCCAGCAGGCCTGGGGGTTTCATCGCCGGGGAGCTGTTTTTT
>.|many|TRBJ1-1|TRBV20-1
CSANREGGPEAFF
TGCAGTGCCAACAGGGAGGGAGGCCCTGAAGCTTTCTTT
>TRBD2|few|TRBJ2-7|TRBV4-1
CASSPTTSGRGGEQYF
TGCGCCAGCAGCCCCACGACTAGCGGGAGGGGTGGGGAGCAGTACTTC
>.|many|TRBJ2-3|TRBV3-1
CASSQRVRTDTQYF
TGTGCCAGCAGCCAGCGGGTACGGACAGATACGCAGTATTTT
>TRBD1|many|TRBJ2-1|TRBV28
CASSPGQGRGEQFF
TGTGCCAGCAGTCCAGGACAGGGTAGAGGTGAGCAGTTCTTC
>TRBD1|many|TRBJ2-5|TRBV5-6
CASSFAGGMAETQYF
TGTGCCAGCAGCTTTGCAGGGGGCATGGCAGAGACCCAGTACTTC
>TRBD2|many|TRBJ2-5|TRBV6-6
CASSYGRDQETQYF
TGTGCCAGCAGTTACGGGAGGGACCAAGAGACCCAGTACTTC
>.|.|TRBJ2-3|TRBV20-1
CSARKGSASTDTQYF
TGCAGTGCTAGAAAGGGGAGTGCCAGCACAGATACGCAGTATTTT
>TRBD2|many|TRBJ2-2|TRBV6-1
CASSLAGGNTGELFF
TGTGCCAGCAGTTTAGCGGGAGGGAACACCGGGGAGCTGTTTTTT
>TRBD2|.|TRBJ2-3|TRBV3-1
CASSHRTSGRADTQYF
TGTGCCAGCAGCCATCGGACTAGCGGGAGGGCAGATACGCAGTACTTT
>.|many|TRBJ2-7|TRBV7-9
CASKGEYEQYF
TGTGCCAGTAAGGGGGAATACGAGCAGTACTTC
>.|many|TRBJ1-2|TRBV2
CASNSEEEGYTF
TGTGCCAGCAACAGCGAGGAGGAGGGCTACACCTTC
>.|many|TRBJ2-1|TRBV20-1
CSAPGDSYNEQFF
TGCAGTGCCCCTGGGGACTCTTACAATGAGCAGTTCTTC
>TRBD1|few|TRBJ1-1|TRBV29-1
CSAEGASEAFF
TGCAGCGCCGAGGGGGCGTCCGAAGCTTTCTTT
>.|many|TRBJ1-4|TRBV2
CASRVRTANEKLFF
TGTGCCAGCAGGGTTCGGACGGCTAATGAAAAACTGTTTTTT
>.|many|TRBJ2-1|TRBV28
CASSLSGASYNEQFF
TGTGCCAGCAGCCTCAGTGGAGCCTCCTACAATGAGCAGTTCTTC
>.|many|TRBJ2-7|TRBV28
CASSFIPGRTQGRYEQYF
TGTGCCAGCAGTTTCATCCCCGGCAGGACTCAAGGTCGCTACGAGCAGTACTTC
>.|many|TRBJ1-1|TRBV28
CASSEHKGTEAFF
TGTGCCAGCAGTGAACATAAGGGTACTGAAGCTTTCTTT
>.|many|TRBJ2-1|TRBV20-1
CSARSSGLYNEQFF
TGCAGTGCTAGGTCAAGCGGGCTGTACAATGAGCAGTTCTTC
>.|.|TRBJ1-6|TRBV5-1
CASSFQSPGSGEPLHF
TGCGCCAGCAGCTTTCAATCGCCAGGGAGTGGAGAACCCCTCCACTTT
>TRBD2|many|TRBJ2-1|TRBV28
CASSLARTSGYNEQFF
TGTGCCAGCAGCCTTGCGAGGACTAGCGGCTACAATGAGCAGTTCTTC
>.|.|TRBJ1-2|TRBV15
CATSRGGTPDYGYTF
TGTGCCACCAGCAGAGGCGGGACACCCGACTATGGCTACACCTTC
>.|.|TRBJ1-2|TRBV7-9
CASSSGPSNYYGYTF
TGTGCCAGCAGCTCTGGACCGAGCAATTACTATGGCTACACCTTC
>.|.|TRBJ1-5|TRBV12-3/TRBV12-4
CASSLSAGSNQPQHF
TGTGCCAGCAGTCTTTCAGCGGGGAGCAATCAGCCCCAGCATTTT